This T cell receptor beta chain was captured in a study of OX40 agonist ivuxolimab in advanced cancers. Study summary: The dose-escalation cohort was about 80% male, with a mean age of around 54 years, ranging about 20 to 85.

Exclusion applied to patients with autoimmune disease history or systemic immunosuppression. The protocol was immunoSEQ multiplex PCR, while the TCRdb copy is restricted to in-frame clones and leaves out a portion. The sample includes about 82,000 clones, around 83% seen only once; the top ten take approximately 0.22%. Germline V gene data show CDR1 as SGHRS and CDR2 as YFSETQ. CDR3 length equals 15 residues. The V gene lost 1 base and the J gene lost 1 base, with 11 bases spanning the gap. J is TRBJ1-1 and V is TRBV5-1; TRBD1 is a possible D gene (6 bases). This receptor was identified in an adult with an advanced solid tumor such as melanoma, head and neck, liver or kidney cancer. The material was CD4+ or CD8+ T cells sorted from blood, obtained in a trial of the OX40 agonist ivuxolimab. The CDR3 DNA reads TGCGCCAGCAGCTTGTTGGGCAGGGGGAACACTGAAGCTTTCTTT. This gives the protein CASSLLGRGNTEAFF.